What follows are 19 T cell receptor beta chains derived from one specimen sequenced in a study of T cell responses to AZD1222 COVID-19 vaccine. Here immunoSEQ multiplex PCR was the method, and the copy in TCRdb shows in-frame clones only, minus some. This table has roughly 150,000 clones, about 91% appearing once. Sequencing was performed on peripheral blood, taken on day 0 of AZD1222 vaccination. These TCRs come from an adult in good health.

The CDR3 is CASSVAGYNEQFF. The CDR3 region has the DNA TGTGCCAGCAGCGTAGCTGGGTACAATGAGCAGTTCTTC. The chain is built from TRBV9 and TRBJ2-1; D unresolved. Trimming took 0 bases from V and 4 from J, leaving 5 bases between them. There are 13 residues in the CDR3. Germline loops: CDR1 SGDLS, CDR2 YYNGEE. Drawing the rest from reference TRBV9 and TRBJ2-1, the complete variable domain is DSGVTQTPKHLITATGQRVTLRCSPRSGDLSVYWYQQSLDQGLQFLIQYYNGEERAKGNILERFSAQQFPDLHSELNLSSLELGDSALYFCASSVAGYNEQFFGPGTRLTVL.

The chain is built from TRBV27 and TRBJ1-1; D is unresolved. This CDR3 region has 11 residues. V was shortened by 6 bases and J by 2 bases, with 4 bases between the two germline ends. Germline CDR1 is MNHEY and CDR2 is SMNVEV (reference sequence). The CDR3 protein is CASRHNTEAFF. CDR3 in DNA: TGTGCCAGCAGACATAACACTGAAGCTTTCTTT.

The V and J genes are TRBV4-3 and TRBJ1-4, with D maybe TRBD1 (6 bases). The germline V gene encodes CDR1 LGHNA and CDR2 YSLEER. Trimming took 0 bases from V and 8 from J, leaving 13 bases between them. The CDR3 totals 15 residues. Written as DNA, the CDR3 is TGCGCCAGCAGCCAAGAGGGGGGGGCAAGGGAAAAACTGTTTTTT. This codes for CASSQEGGAREKLFF.

This clone was detected once. The J gene is TRBJ1-5, the V gene TRBV6-5; unclear D gene. V was trimmed by 0 bases and J by 2 bases, leaving 8 bases between them. This CDR3 spans 15 amino acids. Germline CDR1 MNHEY, CDR2 SVGAGI. The CDR3 nucleotides read TGTGCCAGCAGTTACTCTATTGGGGGCAATCAGCCCCAGCATTTT. Its translation: CASSYSIGGNQPQHF.

The rearrangement links TRBV6-2 or TRBV6-3 to TRBJ1-5, with D possibly being TRBD1 (5 bases). CDR3 length: 20 amino acids. Per germline, CDR1 MNHEY and CDR2 SVGEGT. V lost 5 bases to trimming and J lost 1 base, with 27 bases between them. As DNA, the CDR3 is TGTGCCAGCAGTATCCCCCCGCGGGGACCCGGGAAAGGAAGCAATCAGCCCCAGCATTTT. It codes for CASSIPPRGPGKGSNQPQHF.

The CDR3 region has the DNA TGCGCCAGCAGCTCCGGGACAGAGTATAATTCACCCCTCCACTTT. The encoded protein is CASSSGTEYNSPLHF. V and J are TRBV5-1 and TRBJ1-6, with 7 nucleotides matching TRBD1. The CDR3 has 15 amino acids. Germline V gives CDR1 SGHRS, CDR2 YFSETQ. V lost 3 bases, J lost 4 bases, and 4 bases stayed unmatched. Full variable domain (outside the CDR3, taken from reference TRBV5-1 and TRBJ1-6): KAGVTQTPRYLIKTRGQQVTLSCSPISGHRSVSWYQQTPGQGLQFLFEYFSETQRNKGNFPGRFSGRQFSNSRSEMNVSTLELGDSALYLCASSSGTEYNSPLHFGNGTRLTVT.

The chain carries TRBV6-2 or TRBV6-3 and TRBJ1-2, with D maybe TRBD1 (5 bases). Trimming pared 4 bases from V and 8 bases from J, leaving 14 bases between. The germline V gene encodes CDR1 MNHEY and CDR2 SVGEGT. The CDR3 runs 13 residues. The CDR3 coding sequence is TGTGCCAGCAGTTTAGGGGTGAGGGAAGGCTACACCTTC. Translated: CASSLGVREGYTF.

The rearrangement links TRBV19 to TRBJ1-2, with D perhaps TRBD1 (5 bases). Trimming removed 0 bases from V and 6 bases from J, with 17 bases in between. The CDR3 is 16 residues long. In germline, CDR1 is LNHDA, CDR2 SQIVND (reference sequence). In nucleotides, the CDR3 is TGTGCCAGTAGTATAGATAGGGGCAGGGCTGAGCATGGCTACACCTTC. Translation gives CASSIDRGRAEHGYTF.

CDR3 sequence reads: CASSYGWGPTHGYTF. CDR3 nucleotide sequence: TGTGCCAGCAGTTACGGGTGGGGACCTACTCATGGCTACACCTTC. V is TRBV6-5 and J is TRBJ1-2; maybe TRBD1 (5 bases). The V end lost 2 bases, the J end lost 6 bases, and 16 bases lay between the germline ends. The CDR3 runs 15 residues. Germline V CDR1 and CDR2: MNHEY, SVGAGI.

The chain recombines TRBV7-8 with TRBJ1-1; TRBD1 aligns across 7 bases. Germline V gene sequence: CDR1 SGHVS, CDR2 FQNEAQ. CDR3 length: 14 amino acids. The junction had 9 bases not matched to a gene; V was cut back by 6 bases and J by 5 bases. CDR3 coding DNA: TGTGCCAGCAGAGGTGACAGGGTTTATACTGAAGCTTTCTTT. It codes for CASRGDRVYTEAFF.

This clone was found once. The rearrangement links TRBV18 to TRBJ1-5, with D uncertain. V was pared by 2 bases and J by 9 bases, with 20 bases between. This CDR3 has 16 residues. Germline V gene sequence: CDR1 KGHSH, CDR2 LQKENI. The CDR3 nucleotides are TGTGCCAGCTCACCAGGGCGATCGGGGAGCCCAGGGCCCCAGCATTTT. Amino acids: CASSPGRSGSPGPQHF. The whole variable domain, remainder taken from reference TRBV18 and TRBJ1-5, is NAGVMQNPRHLVRRRGQEARLRCSPMKGHSHVYWYRQLPEEGLKFMVYLQKENIIDESGMPKERFSAEFPKEGPSILRIQQVVRGDSAAYFCASSPGRSGSPGPQHFGDGTRLSIL.

V and J are TRBV7-2 and TRBJ2-1, with 8 bases fitting TRBD2. The CDR3 sequence is 14 residues long. Losses at the gene ends were 5 bases for V and 2 bases for J; bases not matched to a gene: 2. Germline CDR1 is SGHTA and CDR2 is FQGNSA. CDR3 loop: CASSLSGTYNEQFF. CDR3 nucleotides: TGTGCCAGCAGCCTTAGCGGGACCTACAATGAGCAGTTCTTC.

The chain combines TRBV7-2 with TRBJ2-1, with 10 bases lining up with TRBD2. The CDR3 is 17 amino acids. Trimming at V came to 1 base and at J to 4 bases, leaving 7 bases not matched to a gene. Germline CDR1 and CDR2: SGHTA and FQGNSA. DNA for the CDR3: TGTGCCAGCAGCTTAGAAATAGCGGGGGGCCCATACAATGAGCAGTTCTTC. It is translated as CASSLEIAGGPYNEQFF.

A single count supports this clone. The sample contains more than one DNA sequence encoding this CDR3. The chain uses TRBV27 and TRBJ1-5, with D maybe TRBD1 (6 bases). Trimming took off 5 bases at V and 5 bases at J, with 13 bases between the two ends. The CDR3 totals 14 residues. The germline CDR1 and CDR2 sequences are MNHEY and SMNVEV (reference sequence). CDR3 nucleotide sequence: TGTGCCAGCAGTCCACAGGGAAGTCATCAGCCCCAGCATTTT. This codes for CASSPQGSHQPQHF.

The chain carries TRBV7-9 and TRBJ2-3, with 7 bases that match TRBD2. The CDR3 totals 16 residues. Germline V gene data show CDR1 as SEHNR and CDR2 as FQNEAQ (reference sequence). V lost 5 bases to trimming and J lost 3 bases; unmatched junction nucleotides: 11. CDR3 loop: CASSQWGGSGTDTQYF. The DNA for the CDR3 is TGTGCCAGCAGCCAGTGGGGCGGGAGTGGTACAGATACGCAGTATTTT.

As concerns this clone: Mismatch with germline at one junction end may stem from a read error. In nucleotides, the CDR3 is TGTGCCAGCAGTGGAAGGCAAGGCTACGATGAGCAGTTCTTC. It codes for CASSGRQGYDEQFF. This chain connects TRBV2 to TRBJ2-1; D unclear. The CDR3 is 14 residues long. Per germline, CDR1 SNHLY and CDR2 FYNNEI.

The V gene is TRBV28, the J gene TRBJ1-4; D is perhaps TRBD1 (5 bases). The germline V gene has CDR1 MDHEN and CDR2 SYDVKM. The CDR3 totals 15 residues. Trimming shortened V by 3 bases and J by 0 bases, and 8 bases separated the two germline ends. The CDR3 spells CASSLWGATNEKLFF. The CDR3 nucleotides read TGTGCCAGCAGTTTGTGGGGGGCAACTAATGAAAAACTGTTTTTT.

The chain uses TRBV28 and TRBJ1-1; D call uncertain. The ends were cut back, 2 bases at V and 4 bases at J, with 5 bases in the middle. This CDR3 has 12 residues. Germline V gene lookup returns CDR1 MDHEN and CDR2 SYDVKM. CDR3: CASSLVGTEAFF. DNA for the CDR3: TGTGCCAGCAGTTTAGTAGGCACTGAAGCTTTCTTT. Full variable domain (outside the CDR3, taken from reference TRBV28 and TRBJ1-1): DVKVTQSSRYLVKRTGEKVFLECVQDMDHENMFWYRQDPGLGLRLIYFSYDVKMKEKGDIPEGYSVSREKKERFSLILESASTNQTSMYLCASSLVGTEAFFGQGTRLTVV.

The V call is TRBV6-5, the J call TRBJ1-2, with a possible D match to TRBD1 (6 bases). Germline lookup yields CDR1 MNHEY and CDR2 SVGAGI. This CDR3 has 13 amino acids. Trimming took 8 bases from V and 3 from J, leaving 13 bases between them. The CDR3 DNA sequence: TGTGCCAGCTCCCCAGGGGCGGACTATGGCTACACCTTC. Residues: CASSPGADYGYTF.